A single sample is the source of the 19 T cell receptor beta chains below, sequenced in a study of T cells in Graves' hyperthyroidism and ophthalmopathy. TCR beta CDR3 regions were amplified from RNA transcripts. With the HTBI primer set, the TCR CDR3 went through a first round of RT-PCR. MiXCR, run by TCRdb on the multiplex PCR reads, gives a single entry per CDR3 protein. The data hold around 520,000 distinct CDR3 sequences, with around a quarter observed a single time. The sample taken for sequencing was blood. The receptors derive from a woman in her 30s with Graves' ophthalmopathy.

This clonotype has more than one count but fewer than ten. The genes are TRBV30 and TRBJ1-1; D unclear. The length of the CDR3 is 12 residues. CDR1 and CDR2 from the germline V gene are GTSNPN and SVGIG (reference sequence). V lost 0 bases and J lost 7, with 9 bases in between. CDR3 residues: CAWSVRRVEAFF. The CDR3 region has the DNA TGTGCCTGGAGTGTAAGGAGAGTTGAAGCTTTCTTT.

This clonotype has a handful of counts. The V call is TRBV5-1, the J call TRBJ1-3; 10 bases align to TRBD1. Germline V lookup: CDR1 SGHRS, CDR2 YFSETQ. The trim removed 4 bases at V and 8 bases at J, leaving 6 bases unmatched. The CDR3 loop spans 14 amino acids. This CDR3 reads CASSDRQGADTIYF. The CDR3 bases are TGCGCCAGCAGCGATCGACAGGGGGCTGACACCATATATTTT.

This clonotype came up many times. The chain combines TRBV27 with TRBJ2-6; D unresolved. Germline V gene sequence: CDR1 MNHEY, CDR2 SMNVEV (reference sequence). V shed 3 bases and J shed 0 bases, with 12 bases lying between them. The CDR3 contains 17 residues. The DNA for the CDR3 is TGTGCCAGCAGTTTCAGGCAAGCCTACTCTGGGGCCAACGTCCTGACTTTC. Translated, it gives CASSFRQAYSGANVLTF.

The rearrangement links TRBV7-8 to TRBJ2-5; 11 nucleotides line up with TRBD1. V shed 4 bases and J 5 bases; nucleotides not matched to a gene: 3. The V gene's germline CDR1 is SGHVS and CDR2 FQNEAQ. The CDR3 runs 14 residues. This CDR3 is CASSSDRGLETQYF. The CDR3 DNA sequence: TGTGCCAGCAGCTCGGACAGGGGGCTGGAGACCCAGTACTTC.

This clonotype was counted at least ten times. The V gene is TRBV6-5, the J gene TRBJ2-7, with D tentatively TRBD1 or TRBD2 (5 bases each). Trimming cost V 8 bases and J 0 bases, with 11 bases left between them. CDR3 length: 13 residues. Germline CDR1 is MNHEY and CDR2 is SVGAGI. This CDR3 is CASGDGTSYEQYF. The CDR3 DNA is TGTGCCAGCGGGGACGGAACCTCCTACGAGCAGTACTTC.

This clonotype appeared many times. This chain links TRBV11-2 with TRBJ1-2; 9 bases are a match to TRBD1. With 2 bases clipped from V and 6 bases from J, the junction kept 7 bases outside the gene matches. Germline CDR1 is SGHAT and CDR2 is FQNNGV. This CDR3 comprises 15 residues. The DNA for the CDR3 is TGTGCCAGCAGCTTAACCGGGACAGGGATCAATGGCTACACCTTC. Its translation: CASSLTGTGINGYTF.

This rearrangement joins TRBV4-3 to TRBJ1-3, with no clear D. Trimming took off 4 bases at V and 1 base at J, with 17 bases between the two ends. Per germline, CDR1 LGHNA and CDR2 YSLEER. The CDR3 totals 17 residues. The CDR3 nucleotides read TGCGCCAGCAGCCCAAACACCTACGGGAAGTCTGGAAACACCATATATTTT. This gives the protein CASSPNTYGKSGNTIYF.

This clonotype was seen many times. CDR3 in DNA: TGCGCCAGCAGGGACACAGGGAATACTGAAGCTTTCTTT. The encoded protein is CASRDTGNTEAFF. The V call is TRBV10-1, the J call TRBJ1-1; a weak D match, TRBD1 (6 bases). The ends were cut back, 6 bases at V and 5 bases at J, with 13 bases in the middle. This CDR3 region has 13 residues. The germline CDR1 and CDR2 sequences are WNHNN and SYGVQD (reference sequence).

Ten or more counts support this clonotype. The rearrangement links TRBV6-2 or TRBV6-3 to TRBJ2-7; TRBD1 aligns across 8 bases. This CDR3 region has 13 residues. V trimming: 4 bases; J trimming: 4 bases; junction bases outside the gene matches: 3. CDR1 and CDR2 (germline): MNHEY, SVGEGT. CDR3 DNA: TGTGCCAGCAGTTCACAGGGGGTGTACGAGCAGTACTTC. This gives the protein CASSSQGVYEQYF.

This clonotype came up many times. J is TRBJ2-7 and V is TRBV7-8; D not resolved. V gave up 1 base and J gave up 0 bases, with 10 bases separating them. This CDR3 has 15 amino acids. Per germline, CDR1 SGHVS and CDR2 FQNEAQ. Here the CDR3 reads CASSLEPEISYEQYF. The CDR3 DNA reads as TGTGCCAGCAGCTTAGAACCGGAAATCTCCTACGAGCAGTACTTC.

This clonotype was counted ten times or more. CDR3 coding DNA: TGCAGCGTTTTCTTTTGGGGGAACACCGGGGAGCTGTTTTTT. Translated, it gives CSVFFWGNTGELFF. The V gene is TRBV29-1, the J gene TRBJ2-2, with D unresolved. Germline V gene data show CDR1 as SQVTM and CDR2 as ANQGSEA. Trimming removed 5 bases at V and 1 base at J, with 11 bases between. There are 14 residues in the CDR3.

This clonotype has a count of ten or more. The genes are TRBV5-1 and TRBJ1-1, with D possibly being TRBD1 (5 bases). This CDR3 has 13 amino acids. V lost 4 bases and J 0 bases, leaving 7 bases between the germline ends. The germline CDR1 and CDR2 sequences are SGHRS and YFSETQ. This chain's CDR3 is CASSTDMNTEAFF. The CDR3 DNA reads TGCGCCAGCAGCACGGACATGAACACTGAAGCTTTCTTT. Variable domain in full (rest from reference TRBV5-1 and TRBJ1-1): KAGVTQTPRYLIKTRGQQVTLSCSPISGHRSVSWYQQTPGQGLQFLFEYFSETQRNKGNFPGRFSGRQFSNSRSEMNVSTLELGDSALYLCASSTDMNTEAFFGQGTRLTVV.

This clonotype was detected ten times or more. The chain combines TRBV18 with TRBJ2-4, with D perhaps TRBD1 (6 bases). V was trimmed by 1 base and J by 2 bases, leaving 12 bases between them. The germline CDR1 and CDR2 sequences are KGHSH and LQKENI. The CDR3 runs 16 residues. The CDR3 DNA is TGTGCCAGCTCACCACGTAGCACAGGGTCCAAAAACATTCAGTACTTC. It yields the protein CASSPRSTGSKNIQYF.

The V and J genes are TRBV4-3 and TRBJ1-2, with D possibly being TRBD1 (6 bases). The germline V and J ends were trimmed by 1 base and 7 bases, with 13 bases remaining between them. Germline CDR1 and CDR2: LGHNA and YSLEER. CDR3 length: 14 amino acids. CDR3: CASSQGGGAGGYTF. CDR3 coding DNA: TGCGCCAGCAGCCAAGGGGGGGGCGCAGGTGGCTACACCTTC.

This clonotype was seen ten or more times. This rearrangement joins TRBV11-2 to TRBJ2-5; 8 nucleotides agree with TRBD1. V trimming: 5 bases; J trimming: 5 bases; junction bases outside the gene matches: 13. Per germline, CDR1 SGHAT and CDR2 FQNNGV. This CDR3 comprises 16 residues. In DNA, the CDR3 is TGTGCCAGCAGCCCCGGACAGGGAACCACGTTGGAGACCCAGTACTTC. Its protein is CASSPGQGTTLETQYF. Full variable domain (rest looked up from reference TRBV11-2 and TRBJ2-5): EAGVAQSPRYKIIEKRQSVAFWCNPISGHATLYWYQQILGQGPKLLIQFQNNGVVDDSQLPKDRFSAERLKGVDSTLKIQPAKLEDSAVYLCASSPGQGTTLETQYFGPGTRLLVL.

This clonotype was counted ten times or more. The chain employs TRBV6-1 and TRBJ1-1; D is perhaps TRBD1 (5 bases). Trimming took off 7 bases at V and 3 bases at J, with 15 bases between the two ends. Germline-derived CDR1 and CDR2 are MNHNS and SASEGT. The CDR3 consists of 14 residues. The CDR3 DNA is TGTGCCAGCATGCCCGTGGAGGGGTACACTGAAGCTTTCTTT. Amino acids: CASMPVEGYTEAFF.

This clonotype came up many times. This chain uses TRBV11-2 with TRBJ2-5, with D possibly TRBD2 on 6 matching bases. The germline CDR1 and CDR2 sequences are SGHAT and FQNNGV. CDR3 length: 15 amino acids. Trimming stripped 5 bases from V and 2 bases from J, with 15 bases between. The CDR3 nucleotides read TGTGCCAGCAGCCATATCGGGACTTTACAAGAGACCCAGTACTTC. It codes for CASSHIGTLQETQYF.

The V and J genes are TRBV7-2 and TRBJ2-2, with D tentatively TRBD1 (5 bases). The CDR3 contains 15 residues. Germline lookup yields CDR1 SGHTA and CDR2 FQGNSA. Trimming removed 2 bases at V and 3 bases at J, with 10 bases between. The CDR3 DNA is TGTGCCAGCAGCTTACAGGGTGAATACACCGGGGAGCTGTTTTTT. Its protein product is CASSLQGEYTGELFF.

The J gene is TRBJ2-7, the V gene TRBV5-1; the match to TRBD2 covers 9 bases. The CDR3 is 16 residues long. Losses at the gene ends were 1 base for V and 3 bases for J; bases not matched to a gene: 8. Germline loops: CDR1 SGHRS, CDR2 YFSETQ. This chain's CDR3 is CASSLHVAGGDYEQYF. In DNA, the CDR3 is TGCGCCAGCAGCTTGCACGTCGCGGGGGGGGACTACGAGCAGTACTTC.